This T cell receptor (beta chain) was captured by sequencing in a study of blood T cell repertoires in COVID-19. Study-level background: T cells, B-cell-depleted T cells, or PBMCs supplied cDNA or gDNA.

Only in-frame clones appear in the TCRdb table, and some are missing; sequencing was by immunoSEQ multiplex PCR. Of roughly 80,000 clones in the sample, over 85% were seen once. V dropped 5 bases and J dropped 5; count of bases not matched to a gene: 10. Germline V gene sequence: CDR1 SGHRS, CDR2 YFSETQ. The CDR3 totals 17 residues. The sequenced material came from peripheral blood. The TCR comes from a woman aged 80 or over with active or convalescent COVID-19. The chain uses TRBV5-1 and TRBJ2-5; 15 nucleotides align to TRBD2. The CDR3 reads CASSPGLAGGPGETQYF. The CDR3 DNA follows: TGCGCCAGCAGTCCAGGACTAGCGGGGGGGCCAGGGGAGACCCAGTACTTC.